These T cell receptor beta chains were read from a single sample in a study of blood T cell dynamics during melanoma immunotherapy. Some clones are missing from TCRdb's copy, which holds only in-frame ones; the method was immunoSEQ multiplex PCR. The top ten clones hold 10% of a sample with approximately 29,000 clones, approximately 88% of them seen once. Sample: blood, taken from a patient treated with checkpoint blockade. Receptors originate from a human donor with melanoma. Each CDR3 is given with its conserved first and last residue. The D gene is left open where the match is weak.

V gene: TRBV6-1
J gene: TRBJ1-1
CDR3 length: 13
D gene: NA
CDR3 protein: CASSRDWNTEAFF

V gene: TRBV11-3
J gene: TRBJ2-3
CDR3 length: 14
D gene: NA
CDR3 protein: CASSLRGSTDTQYF

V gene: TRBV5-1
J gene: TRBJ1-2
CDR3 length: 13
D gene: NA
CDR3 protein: CASSFGRGYGYTF

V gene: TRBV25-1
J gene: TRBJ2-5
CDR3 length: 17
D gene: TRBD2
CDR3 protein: CASSDPTSGRDLETQYF

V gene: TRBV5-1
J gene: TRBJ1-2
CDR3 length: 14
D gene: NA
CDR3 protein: CASSLDPILGGYTF

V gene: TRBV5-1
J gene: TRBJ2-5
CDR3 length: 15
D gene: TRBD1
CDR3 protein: CASSGGQGSLETQYF

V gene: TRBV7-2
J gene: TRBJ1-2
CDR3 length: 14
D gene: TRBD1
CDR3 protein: CASSYTGQNYGYTF

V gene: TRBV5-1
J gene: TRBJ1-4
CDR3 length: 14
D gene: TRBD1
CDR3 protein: CASSPGQGDEKLFF

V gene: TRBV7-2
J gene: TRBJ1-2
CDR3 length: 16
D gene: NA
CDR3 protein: CASSRQTTGGNYGYTF

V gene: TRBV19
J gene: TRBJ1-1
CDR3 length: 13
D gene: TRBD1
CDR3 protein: CASLGQGNTEAFF

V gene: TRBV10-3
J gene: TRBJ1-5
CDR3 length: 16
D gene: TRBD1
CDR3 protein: CAISEPGQGQGQPQHF

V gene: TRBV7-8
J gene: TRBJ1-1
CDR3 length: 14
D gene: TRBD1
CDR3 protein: CASSEQTGDTEAFF

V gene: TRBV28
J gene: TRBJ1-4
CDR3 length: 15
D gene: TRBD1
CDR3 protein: CASSLETGGYEKLFF

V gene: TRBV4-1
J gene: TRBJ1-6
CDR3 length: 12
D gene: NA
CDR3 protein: CASSLNNSPLHF

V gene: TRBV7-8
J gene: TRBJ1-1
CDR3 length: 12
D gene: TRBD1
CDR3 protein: CASSHGTAEAFF

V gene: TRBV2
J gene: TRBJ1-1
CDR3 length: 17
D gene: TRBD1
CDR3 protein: CASSASQGANMNTEAFF

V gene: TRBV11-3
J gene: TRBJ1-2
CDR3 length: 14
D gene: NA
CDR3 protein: CASSPRVDEGGYTF

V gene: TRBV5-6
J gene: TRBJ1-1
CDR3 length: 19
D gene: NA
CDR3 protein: CASIQGQLRAALLNTEAFF

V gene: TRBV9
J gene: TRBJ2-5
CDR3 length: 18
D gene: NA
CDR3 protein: CASSVGTPARGFQETQYF

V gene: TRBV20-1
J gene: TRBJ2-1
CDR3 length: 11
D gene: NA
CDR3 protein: CSAQGNNEQFF

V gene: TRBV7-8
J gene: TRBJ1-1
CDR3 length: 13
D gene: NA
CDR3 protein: CASSPGGNTEAFF